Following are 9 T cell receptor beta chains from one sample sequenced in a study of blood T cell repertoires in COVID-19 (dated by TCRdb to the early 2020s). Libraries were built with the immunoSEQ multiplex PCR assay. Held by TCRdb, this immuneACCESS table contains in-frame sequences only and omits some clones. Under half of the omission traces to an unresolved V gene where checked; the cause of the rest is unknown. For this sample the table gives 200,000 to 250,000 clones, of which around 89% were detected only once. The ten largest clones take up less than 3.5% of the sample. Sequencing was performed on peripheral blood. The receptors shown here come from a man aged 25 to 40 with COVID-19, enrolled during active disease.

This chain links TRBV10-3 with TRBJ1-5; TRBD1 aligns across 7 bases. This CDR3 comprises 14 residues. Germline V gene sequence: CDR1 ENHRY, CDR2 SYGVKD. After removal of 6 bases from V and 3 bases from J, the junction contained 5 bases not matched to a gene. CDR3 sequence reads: CAISPGTVNQPQHF. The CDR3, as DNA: TGTGCCATCAGCCCCGGGACAGTCAATCAGCCCCAGCATTTT.

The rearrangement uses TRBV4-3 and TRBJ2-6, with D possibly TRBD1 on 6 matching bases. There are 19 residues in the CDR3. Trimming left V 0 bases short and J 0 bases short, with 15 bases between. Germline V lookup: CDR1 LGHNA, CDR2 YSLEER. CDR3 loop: CASSQEGQGLYSGANVLTF. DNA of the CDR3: TGCGCCAGCAGCCAAGAAGGGCAGGGGCTCTACTCTGGGGCCAACGTCCTGACTTTC.

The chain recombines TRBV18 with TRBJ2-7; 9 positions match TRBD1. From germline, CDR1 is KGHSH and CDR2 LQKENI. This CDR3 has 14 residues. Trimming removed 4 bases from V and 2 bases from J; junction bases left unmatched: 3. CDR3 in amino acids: CASSLGQGTYEQYF. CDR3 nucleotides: TGTGCCAGCTCACTCGGACAGGGGACCTACGAGCAGTACTTC.

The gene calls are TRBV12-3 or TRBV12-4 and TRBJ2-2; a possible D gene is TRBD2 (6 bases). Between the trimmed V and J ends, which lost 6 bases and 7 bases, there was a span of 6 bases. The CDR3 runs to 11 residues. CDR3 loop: CASREGGELFF. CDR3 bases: TGTGCCAGCAGGGAGGGCGGGGAGCTGTTTTTT.

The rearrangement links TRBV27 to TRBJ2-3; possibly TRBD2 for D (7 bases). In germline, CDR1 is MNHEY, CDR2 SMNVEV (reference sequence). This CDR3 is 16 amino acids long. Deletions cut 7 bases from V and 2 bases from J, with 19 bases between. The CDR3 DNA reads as TGTGCCAGCACCCCAAGGGGGGGGATTTACACAGATACGCAGTATTTT. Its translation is CASTPRGGIYTDTQYF.

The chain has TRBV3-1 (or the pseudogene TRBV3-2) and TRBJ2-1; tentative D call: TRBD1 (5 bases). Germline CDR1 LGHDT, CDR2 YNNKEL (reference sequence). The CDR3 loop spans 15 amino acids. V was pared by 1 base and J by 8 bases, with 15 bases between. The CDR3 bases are TGTGCCAGCAGCCAAGGGCAGCCAGGGTTTTATGAGCAGTTCTTC. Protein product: CASSQGQPGFYEQFF.

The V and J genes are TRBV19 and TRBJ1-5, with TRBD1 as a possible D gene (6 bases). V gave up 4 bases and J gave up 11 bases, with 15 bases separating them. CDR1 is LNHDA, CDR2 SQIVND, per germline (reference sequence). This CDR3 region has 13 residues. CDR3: CASSSSQGRSQHF. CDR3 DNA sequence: TGTGCCAGTAGTAGCTCACAGGGAAGGTCCCAGCATTTT.

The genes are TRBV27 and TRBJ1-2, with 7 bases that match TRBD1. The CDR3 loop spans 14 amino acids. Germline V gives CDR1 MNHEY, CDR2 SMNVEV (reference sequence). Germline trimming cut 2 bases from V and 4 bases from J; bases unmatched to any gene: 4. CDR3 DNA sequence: TGTGCCAGCAGTTTAACAGGGGAAGGCTATGGCTACACCTTC. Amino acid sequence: CASSLTGEGYGYTF.

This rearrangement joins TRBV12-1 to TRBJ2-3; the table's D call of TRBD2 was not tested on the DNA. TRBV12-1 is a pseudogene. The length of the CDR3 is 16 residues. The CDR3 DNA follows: TGTGCCAGCGGGACCATCCGGGACTCCATCACAGATACGCAGTATTTT. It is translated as CASGTIRDSITDTQYF.